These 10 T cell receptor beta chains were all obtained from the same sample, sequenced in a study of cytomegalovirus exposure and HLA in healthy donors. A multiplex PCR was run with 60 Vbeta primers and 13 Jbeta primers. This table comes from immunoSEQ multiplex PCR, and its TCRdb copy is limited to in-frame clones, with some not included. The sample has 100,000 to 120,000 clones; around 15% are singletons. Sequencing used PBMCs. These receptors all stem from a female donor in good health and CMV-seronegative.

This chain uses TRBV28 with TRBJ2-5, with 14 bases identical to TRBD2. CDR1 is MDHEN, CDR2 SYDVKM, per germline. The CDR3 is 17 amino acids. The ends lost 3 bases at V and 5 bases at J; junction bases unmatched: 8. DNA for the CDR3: TGTGCCAGCAGTTTTGGGGGACTAGCGGGAGACCGGGAGACCCAGTACTTC. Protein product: CASSFGGLAGDRETQYF.

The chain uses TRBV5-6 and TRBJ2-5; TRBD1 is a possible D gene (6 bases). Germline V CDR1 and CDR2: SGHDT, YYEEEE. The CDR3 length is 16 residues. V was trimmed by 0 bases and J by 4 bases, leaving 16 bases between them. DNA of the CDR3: TGTGCCAGCAGCTTGGCGAACGCAGGGGTGGGAGAGACCCAGTACTTC. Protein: CASSLANAGVGETQYF.

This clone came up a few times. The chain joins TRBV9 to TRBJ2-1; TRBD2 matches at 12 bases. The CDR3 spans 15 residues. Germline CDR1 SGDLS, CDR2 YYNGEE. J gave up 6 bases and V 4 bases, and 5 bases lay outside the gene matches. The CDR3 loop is CASSTGTSGSNEQFF. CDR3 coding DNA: TGTGCCAGCAGCACCGGGACTAGCGGGTCCAATGAGCAGTTCTTC.

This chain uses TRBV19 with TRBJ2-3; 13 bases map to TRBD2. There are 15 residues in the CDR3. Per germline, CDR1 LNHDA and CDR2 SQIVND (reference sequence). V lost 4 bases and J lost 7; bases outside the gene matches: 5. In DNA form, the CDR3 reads TGTGCCAGTAGTACACTAGCGGGGGGGCCGAATACGCAGTATTTT. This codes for CASSTLAGGPNTQYF.

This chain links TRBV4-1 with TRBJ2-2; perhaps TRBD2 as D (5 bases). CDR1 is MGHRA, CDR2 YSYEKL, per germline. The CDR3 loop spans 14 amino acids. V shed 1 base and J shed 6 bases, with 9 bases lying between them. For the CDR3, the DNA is TGCGCCAGCAGCCAAGTTCGGCGGGCCGGGGAGCTGTTTTTT. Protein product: CASSQVRRAGELFF.

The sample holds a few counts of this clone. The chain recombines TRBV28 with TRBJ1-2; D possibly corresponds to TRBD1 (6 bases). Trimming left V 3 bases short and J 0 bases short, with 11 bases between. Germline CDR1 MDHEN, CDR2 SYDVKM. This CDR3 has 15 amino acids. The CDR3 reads CASSLPRQANYGYTF. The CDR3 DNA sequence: TGTGCCAGCAGTTTGCCGAGACAGGCTAACTATGGCTACACCTTC.

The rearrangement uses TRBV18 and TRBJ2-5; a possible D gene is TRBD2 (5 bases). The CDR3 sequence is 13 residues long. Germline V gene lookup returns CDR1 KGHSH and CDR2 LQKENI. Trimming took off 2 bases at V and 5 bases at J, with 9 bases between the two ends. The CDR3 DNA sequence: TGTGCCAGCTCACCAAATAGCGACGAGACCCAGTACTTC. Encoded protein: CASSPNSDETQYF.

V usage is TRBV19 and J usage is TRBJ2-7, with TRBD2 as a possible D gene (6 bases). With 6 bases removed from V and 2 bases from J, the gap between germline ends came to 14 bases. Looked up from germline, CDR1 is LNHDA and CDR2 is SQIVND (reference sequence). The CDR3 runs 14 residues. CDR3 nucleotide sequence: TGTGCCAGTAGCTGGAGGGTATTCACCTACGAGCAGTACTTC. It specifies CASSWRVFTYEQYF.

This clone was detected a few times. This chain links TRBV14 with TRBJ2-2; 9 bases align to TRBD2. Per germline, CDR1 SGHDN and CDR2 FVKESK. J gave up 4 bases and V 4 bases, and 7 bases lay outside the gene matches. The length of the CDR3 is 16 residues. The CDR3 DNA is TGTGCCAGCAGCCGAGTAGCGGGAGCTGGCACCGGGGAGCTGTTTTTT. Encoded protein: CASSRVAGAGTGELFF.

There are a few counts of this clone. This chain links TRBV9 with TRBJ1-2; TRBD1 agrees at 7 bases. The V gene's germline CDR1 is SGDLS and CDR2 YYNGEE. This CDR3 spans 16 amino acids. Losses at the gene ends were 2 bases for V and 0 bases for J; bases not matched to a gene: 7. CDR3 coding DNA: TGTGCCAGCAGCGTCGGAGGGGGCATCGCTAACTATGGCTACACCTTC. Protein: CASSVGGGIANYGYTF.